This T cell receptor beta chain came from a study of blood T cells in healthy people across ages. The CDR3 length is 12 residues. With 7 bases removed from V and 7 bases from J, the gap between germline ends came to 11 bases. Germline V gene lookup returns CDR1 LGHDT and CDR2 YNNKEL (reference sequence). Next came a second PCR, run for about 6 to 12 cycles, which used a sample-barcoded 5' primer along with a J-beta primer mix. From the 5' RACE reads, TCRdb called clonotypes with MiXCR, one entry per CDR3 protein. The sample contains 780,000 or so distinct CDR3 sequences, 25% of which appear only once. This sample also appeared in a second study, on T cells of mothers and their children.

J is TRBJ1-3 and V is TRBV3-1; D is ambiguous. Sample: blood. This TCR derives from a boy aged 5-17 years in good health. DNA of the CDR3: TGTGCCAGCACCTCAGGAGGGAACACCATATATTTT. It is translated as CASTSGGNTIYF. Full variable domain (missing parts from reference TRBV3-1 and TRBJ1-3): DTAVSQTPKYLVTQMGNDKSIKCEQNLGHDTMYWYKQDSKKFLKIMFSYNNKELIINETVPNRFSPKSPDKAHLNLHINSLELGDSAVYFCASTSGGNTIYFGEGSWLTVV.